Below are 24 T cell receptor beta chains sequenced from a single sample in a study of OX40 agonist ivuxolimab in advanced cancers. The library relied on the immunoSEQ multiplex PCR assay. Here the immuneACCESS table is served through TCRdb, limited to in-frame sequences with V and J called. Missing clones are a known gap in these copies; in checked studies unresolved V genes cover under half, and the rest lacks a known reason. The sample table contains over 45,000 clones; only one count was recorded for 85% to 90% of them. Jointly, the top ten make up about 1% of the sample. Sequencing used CD4+ or CD8+ T cells sorted from blood, obtained in a trial of the OX40 agonist ivuxolimab. Receptors were obtained from an adult with an advanced solid tumor such as melanoma, head and neck, liver or kidney cancer.

The chain uses TRBV19 and TRBJ1-1, with D uncertain. Trimming left V 0 bases short and J 8 bases short, with 13 bases between. This CDR3 has 14 residues. Germline assignment: CDR1 LNHDA and CDR2 SQIVND (reference sequence). For the CDR3, the DNA is TGTGCCAGTAGTATAGATCTATCGGGGTCAGAAGCTTTCTTT. Translating it yields CASSIDLSGSEAFF.

J is TRBJ1-1 and V is TRBV29-1; the D is unclear. Trimming pared 4 bases from V and 4 bases from J, leaving 10 bases between. The CDR3 length is 12 residues. The germline V gene has CDR1 SQVTM and CDR2 ANQGSEA. The CDR3 sequence: CSVGMVFTEAFF. DNA of the CDR3: TGCAGCGTTGGTATGGTTTTCACTGAAGCTTTCTTT.

The gene calls are TRBV5-1 and TRBJ1-2, with D hard to call. V was shortened by 4 bases and J by 2 bases, with 15 bases between the two germline ends. Looked up from germline, CDR1 is SGHRS and CDR2 is YFSETQ. The CDR3 is made up of 15 amino acids. In nucleotides, the CDR3 is TGCGCCAGCAGCCGGGGAGACGCCGACAACTATGGCTACACCTTC. This codes for CASSRGDADNYGYTF.

V and J are TRBV7-9 and TRBJ1-5; D is unclear. The CDR3 is 15 residues long. Germline-derived CDR1 and CDR2 are SEHNR and FQNEAQ (reference sequence). The germline V and J ends were trimmed by 1 base and 2 bases, with 9 bases remaining between them. The DNA of the CDR3 is TGTGCCAGCAGCTTAGAAGGGATGGGCAATCAGCCCCAGCATTTT. Translating it yields CASSLEGMGNQPQHF.

This clone was seen only once. This chain uses TRBV5-4 with TRBJ2-2, with unresolved D. V lost 0 bases and J lost 5, with 11 bases in between. Germline V lookup: CDR1 SGHNT, CDR2 YYREEE (reference sequence). The length of the CDR3 is 15 residues. This chain's CDR3 is CASSLVGTRTGELFF. In nucleotides, the CDR3 is TGTGCCAGCAGCTTGGTTGGCACCCGAACCGGGGAGCTGTTTTTT.

The chain carries TRBV30 and TRBJ1-2, with 7 bases identical to TRBD1. The CDR3 contains 13 residues. V was clipped by 2 bases and J by 7 bases; unmatched bases: 7. Germline V lookup: CDR1 GTSNPN, CDR2 SVGIG (reference sequence). The CDR3 DNA follows: TGTGCCTGGAGTCCTCGCCGGACAGGTGGCTACACCTTC. As protein: CAWSPRRTGGYTF.

CDR3 coding DNA: TGTGCCAGCAGTCCCCGGGCCCAGAGGTCTGGCTACACCTTC. Amino acid sequence: CASSPRAQRSGYTF. The chain has TRBV7-9 and TRBJ1-2, with D unresolved. This CDR3 contains 14 residues. CDR1 is SEHNR and CDR2 is FQNEAQ in the germline V gene (reference sequence). Between the trimmed V and J ends, which lost 6 bases and 7 bases, there was a span of 18 bases.

The V call is TRBV5-4, the J call TRBJ2-2; either TRBD1 or TRBD2 may supply D (6 bases each). Germline assignment: CDR1 SGHNT and CDR2 YYREEE (reference sequence). Trimming took off 2 bases at V and 0 bases at J, with 14 bases between the two ends. This CDR3 region has 17 residues. CDR3 sequence (DNA): TGTGCCAGCAGCTTTGGTTATAGGGGGGCGAACACCGGGGAGCTGTTTTTT. The encoded protein is CASSFGYRGANTGELFF.

This clone was counted between two and nine times. The CDR3 loop is CSVRQGNTEAFF. In DNA, the CDR3 is TGCAGCGTTAGACAGGGGAACACTGAAGCTTTCTTT. The chain couples TRBV29-1 to TRBJ1-1; 7 bases map to TRBD1. Per germline, CDR1 SQVTM and CDR2 ANQGSEA. The trim removed 5 bases at V and 1 base at J, leaving 1 base unmatched. CDR3 length: 12 amino acids.

J is TRBJ1-2 and V is TRBV4-2, with a tentative D call TRBD1 (5 bases). The length of the CDR3 is 13 residues. Trimming shortened V by 0 bases and J by 8 bases, and 10 bases separated the two germline ends. The germline gives CDR1 LGHNA, CDR2 YNFKEQ. DNA for the CDR3: TGTGCCAGCAGCCAAGAATCTGGGGGAGGCTACACCTTC. It yields the protein CASSQESGGGYTF.

This clone occurred a few times. This chain connects TRBV18 to TRBJ2-5, with TRBD1 matching 8 bases. V gave up 0 bases and J gave up 5 bases; unmatched junction bases: 5. Germline assignment: CDR1 KGHSH and CDR2 LQKENI. The CDR3 covers 15 residues. The CDR3 here is CASSPPRGLRETQYF. The CDR3 DNA is TGTGCCAGCTCACCACCCAGGGGGCTCCGGGAGACCCAGTACTTC.

This chain links TRBV5-1 with TRBJ1-1, with no clear D. The CDR3 contains 14 residues. Trimming left V 1 base short and J 2 bases short, with 9 bases between. Germline loops: CDR1 SGHRS, CDR2 YFSETQ. CDR3 amino acids: CASSLLVGNTEAFF. Here the CDR3 DNA reads TGCGCCAGCAGCTTGTTGGTCGGTAACACTGAAGCTTTCTTT.

J is TRBJ2-5 and V is TRBV5-1, with 8 bases matching TRBD1. V dropped 4 bases and J dropped 5; count of bases not matched to a gene: 10. CDR3 size: 15 residues. Germline-derived CDR1 and CDR2 are SGHRS and YFSETQ. CDR3 coding DNA: TGCGCCAGCAGCCCGACGGACAGGGAAGGGGAGACCCAGTACTTC. This gives the protein CASSPTDREGETQYF.

In DNA form, the CDR3 reads TGTGCCAGCTCACCCGACAGGGGGCTGGTTAGTGAAGCTTTCTTT. Encoded protein: CASSPDRGLVSEAFF. The chain combines TRBV18 with TRBJ1-1; 10 bases match TRBD1. Germline trimming cut 3 bases from V and 7 bases from J; bases unmatched to any gene: 8. This CDR3 spans 15 amino acids. From germline, CDR1 is KGHSH and CDR2 LQKENI.

The chain carries TRBV5-6 and TRBJ2-1; 11 bases match TRBD2. Germline loops: CDR1 SGHDT, CDR2 YYEEEE. V was pared by 1 base and J by 8 bases, with 11 bases of the junction left unmatched. This CDR3 is 17 amino acids long. The CDR3 is CASSLWFLAGGLYEQFF. In DNA form, the CDR3 reads TGTGCCAGCAGCTTGTGGTTCCTAGCGGGGGGACTCTATGAGCAGTTCTTC.

This rearrangement joins TRBV2 to TRBJ1-2; 9 bases map to TRBD1. Trimming took 2 bases from V and 7 from J; bases not matched to a gene: 5. This CDR3 comprises 14 residues. In germline, CDR1 is SNHLY, CDR2 FYNNEI. The CDR3 spells CASSEPGQGFGYTF. CDR3 nucleotides: TGTGCCAGCAGTGAACCGGGACAGGGTTTTGGCTACACCTTC.

The chain joins TRBV7-9 to TRBJ2-1; 7 bases are a match to TRBD1. CDR1 is SEHNR, CDR2 FQNEAQ, per germline (reference sequence). This CDR3 is built from 14 residues. Trimming removed 3 bases from V and 1 base from J; junction bases left unmatched: 0. The CDR3 DNA is TGTGCCAGCAGCTTGGGACAGTCCTACAATGAGCAGTTCTTC. It is translated as CASSLGQSYNEQFF.

This chain uses TRBV27 with TRBJ1-4, with D perhaps matching TRBD1 (6 bases). The CDR3 is 14 residues long. Per germline, CDR1 MNHEY and CDR2 SMNVEV (reference sequence). With 8 bases removed from V and 4 bases from J, the gap between germline ends came to 14 bases. The DNA of the CDR3 is TGTGCCAGCGGGCGGACAGACCTTAATGAAAAACTGTTTTTT. Its translation: CASGRTDLNEKLFF.

This clone was observed a single time. The chain recombines TRBV5-4 with TRBJ1-2; D may be TRBD1 (6 bases). Germline CDR1 reads SGHNT; CDR2 reads YYREEE (reference sequence). The V gene lost 4 bases and the J gene lost 7 bases, with 14 bases spanning the gap. The CDR3 runs 13 residues. In nucleotides, the CDR3 is TGTGCCAGCAGCACCACAGGGCTGGGTGGCTACACCTTC. Residues: CASSTTGLGGYTF.

The chain employs TRBV27 and TRBJ1-5; 8 bases are a match to TRBD1. The CDR3 is 18 residues long. Germline CDR1 MNHEY, CDR2 SMNVEV (reference sequence). V was pared by 5 bases and J by 1 base, with 13 bases of the junction left unmatched. CDR3 nucleotide sequence: TGTGCCAGCAGTCTTACCCCTAGGACAGGGCGAAGCAATCAGCCCCAGCATTTT. Translated, it gives CASSLTPRTGRSNQPQHF.

This clone was recorded only once. This chain joins TRBV6-1 and TRBJ1-2; D ambiguous. The CDR3 has 15 amino acids. V lost 6 bases to trimming and J lost 0 bases, with 14 bases between them. Germline V gene sequence: CDR1 MNHNS, CDR2 SASEGT. The CDR3 DNA is TGTGCCAGCAGAGCGAGAGAGTACTCTAACTATGGCTACACCTTC. It is translated as CASRAREYSNYGYTF.

V and J are TRBV5-4 and TRBJ1-1; possible D gene TRBD1, 5 bases. Germline lookup yields CDR1 SGHNT and CDR2 YYREEE (reference sequence). Deletions cut 0 bases from V and 1 base from J, with 10 bases between. The CDR3 extends over 15 amino acids. CDR3 bases: TGTGCCAGCAGCTTGGACCCTAGGGGGAACACTGAAGCTTTCTTT. Residues: CASSLDPRGNTEAFF.

This chain links TRBV11-2 with TRBJ2-7; D is unresolved. The length of the CDR3 is 11 residues. CDR1 is SGHAT, CDR2 FQNNGV, per germline. Trimming left V 1 base short and J 6 bases short, with 4 bases between. CDR3 sequence: CASSLASEQYF. In DNA form, the CDR3 reads TGTGCCAGCAGCTTAGCCTCCGAGCAGTACTTC.

The chain couples TRBV4-1 to TRBJ2-7; D assignment may be TRBD1 or TRBD2 (5 bases each). The CDR3 loop spans 15 amino acids. The V gene lost 1 base and the J gene lost 0 bases, with 10 bases spanning the gap. Germline V gene lookup returns CDR1 MGHRA and CDR2 YSYEKL. The CDR3 DNA reads TGCGCCAGCAGCCAAGGGGGGACCCTCTCCTACGAGCAGTACTTC. Its protein is CASSQGGTLSYEQYF.